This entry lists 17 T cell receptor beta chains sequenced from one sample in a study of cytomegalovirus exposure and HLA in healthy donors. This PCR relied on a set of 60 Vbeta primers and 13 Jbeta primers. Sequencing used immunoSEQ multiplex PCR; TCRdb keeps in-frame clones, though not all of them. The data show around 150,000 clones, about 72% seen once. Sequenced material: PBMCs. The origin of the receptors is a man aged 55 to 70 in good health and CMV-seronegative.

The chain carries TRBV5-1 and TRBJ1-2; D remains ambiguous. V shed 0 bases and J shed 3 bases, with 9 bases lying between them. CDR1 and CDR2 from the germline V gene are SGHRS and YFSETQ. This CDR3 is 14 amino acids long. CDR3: CASSLGSDYYGYTF. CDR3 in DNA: TGCGCCAGCAGCTTGGGGTCTGACTACTATGGCTACACCTTC.

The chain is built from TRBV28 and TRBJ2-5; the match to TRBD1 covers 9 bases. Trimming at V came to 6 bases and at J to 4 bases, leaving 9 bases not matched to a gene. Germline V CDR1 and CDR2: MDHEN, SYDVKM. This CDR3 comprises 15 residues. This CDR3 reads CASSTRNRGRETQYF. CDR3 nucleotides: TGTGCCAGCAGCACACGAAACAGGGGGCGAGAGACCCAGTACTTC.

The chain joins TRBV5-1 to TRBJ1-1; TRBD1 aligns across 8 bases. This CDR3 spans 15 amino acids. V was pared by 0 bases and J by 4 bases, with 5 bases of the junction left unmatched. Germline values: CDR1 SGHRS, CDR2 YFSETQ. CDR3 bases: TGCGCCAGCAGCTTGGCAGGGGGCAAGGTCACTGAAGCTTTCTTT. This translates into CASSLAGGKVTEAFF.

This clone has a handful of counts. The CDR3 nucleotides read TGTGCCAGCAGTGGACTAGCGGTTGCCGATGAGCAGTTCTTC. It specifies CASSGLAVADEQFF. The chain joins TRBV2 to TRBJ2-1, with 9 nucleotides matching TRBD2. The V segment lost 4 bases and the J segment 8 bases; nucleotides outside the gene matches: 6. This CDR3 has 14 amino acids. Germline V gene data show CDR1 as SNHLY and CDR2 as FYNNEI.

The CDR3 spells CSAVQGTSYEQYF. In DNA form, the CDR3 reads TGCAGCGCTGTACAGGGGACCTCCTACGAGCAGTACTTC. V usage is TRBV29-1 and J usage is TRBJ2-7, with 7 nucleotides matching TRBD1. The CDR3 covers 13 residues. The trim removed 7 bases at V and 0 bases at J, leaving 6 bases unmatched. CDR1 is SQVTM, CDR2 ANQGSEA, per germline.

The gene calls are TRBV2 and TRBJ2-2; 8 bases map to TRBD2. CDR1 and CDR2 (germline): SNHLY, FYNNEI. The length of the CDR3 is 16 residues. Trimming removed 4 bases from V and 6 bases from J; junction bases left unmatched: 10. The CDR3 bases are TGTGCCAGCAGTGGTCAAAGCGGGAGAGATTCCGGGGAGCTGTTTTTT. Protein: CASSGQSGRDSGELFF.

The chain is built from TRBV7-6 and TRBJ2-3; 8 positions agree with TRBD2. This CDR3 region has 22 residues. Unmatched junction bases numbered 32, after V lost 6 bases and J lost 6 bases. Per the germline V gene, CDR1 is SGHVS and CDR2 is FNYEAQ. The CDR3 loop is CASSYTIPGTRGGVGSVDTQYF. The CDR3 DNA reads TGTGCCAGCAGTTATACTATTCCCGGGACTAGGGGAGGAGTAGGGTCCGTGGATACGCAGTATTTT.

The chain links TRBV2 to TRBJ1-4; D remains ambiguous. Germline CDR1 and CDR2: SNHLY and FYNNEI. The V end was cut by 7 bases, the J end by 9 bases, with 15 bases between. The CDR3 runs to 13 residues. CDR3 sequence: CASTIGEPKKLFF. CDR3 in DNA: TGTGCCAGCACTATAGGAGAACCCAAAAAACTGTTTTTT. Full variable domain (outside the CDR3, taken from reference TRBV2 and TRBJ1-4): EPEVTQTPSHQVTQMGQEVILRCVPISNHLYFYWYRQILGQKVEFLVSFYNNEISEKSEIFDDQFSVERPDGSNFTLKIRSTKLEDSAMYFCASTIGEPKKLFFGSGTQLSVL.

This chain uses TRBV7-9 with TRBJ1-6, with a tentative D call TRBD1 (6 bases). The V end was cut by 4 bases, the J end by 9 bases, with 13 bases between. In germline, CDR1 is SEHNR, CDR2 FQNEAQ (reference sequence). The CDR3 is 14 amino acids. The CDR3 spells CASSSGGRISPLHF. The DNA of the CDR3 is TGTGCCAGCAGCTCCGGGGGGCGGATTTCACCCCTCCACTTT.

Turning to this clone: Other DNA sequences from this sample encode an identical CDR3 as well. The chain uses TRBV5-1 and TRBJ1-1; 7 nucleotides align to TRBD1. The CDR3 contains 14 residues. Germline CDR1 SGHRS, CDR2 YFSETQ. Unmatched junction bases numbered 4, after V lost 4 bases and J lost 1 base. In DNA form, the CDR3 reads TGCGCCAGCAGCCCACGGACAGGGAACACTGAAGCTTTCTTT. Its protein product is CASSPRTGNTEAFF.

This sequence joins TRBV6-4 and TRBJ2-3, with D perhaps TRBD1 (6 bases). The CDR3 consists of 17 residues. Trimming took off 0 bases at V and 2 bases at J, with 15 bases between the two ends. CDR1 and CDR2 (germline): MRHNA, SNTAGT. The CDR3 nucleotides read TGTGCCAGCAGTGACTCGATGGTGACAGGACACACAGATACGCAGTATTTT. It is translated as CASSDSMVTGHTDTQYF.

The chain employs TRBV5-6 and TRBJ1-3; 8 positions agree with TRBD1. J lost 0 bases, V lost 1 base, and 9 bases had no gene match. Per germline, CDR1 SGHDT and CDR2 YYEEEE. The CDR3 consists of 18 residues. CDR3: CASSLLPGGPGSGNTIYF. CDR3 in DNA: TGTGCCAGCAGCTTGTTACCAGGGGGCCCCGGCTCTGGAAACACCATATATTTT.

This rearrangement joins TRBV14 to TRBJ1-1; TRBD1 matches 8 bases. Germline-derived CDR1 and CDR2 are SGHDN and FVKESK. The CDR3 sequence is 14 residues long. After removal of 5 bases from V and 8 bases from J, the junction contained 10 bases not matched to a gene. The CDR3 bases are TGTGCCAGCAGCGCCCTTTCCGGACAGGGCGAAGCTTTCTTT. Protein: CASSALSGQGEAFF.

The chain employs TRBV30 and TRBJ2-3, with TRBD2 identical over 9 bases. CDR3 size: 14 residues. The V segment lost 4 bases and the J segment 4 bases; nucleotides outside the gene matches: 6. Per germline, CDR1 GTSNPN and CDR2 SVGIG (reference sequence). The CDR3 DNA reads TGTGCCTGGAAGCAGGCGGGAGGGGCAGATACGCAGTATTTT. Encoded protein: CAWKQAGGADTQYF.

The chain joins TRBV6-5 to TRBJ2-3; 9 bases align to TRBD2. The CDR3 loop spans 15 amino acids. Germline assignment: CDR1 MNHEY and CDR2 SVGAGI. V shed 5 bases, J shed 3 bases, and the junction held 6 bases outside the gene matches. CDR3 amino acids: CASSRLAVGTDTQYF. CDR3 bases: TGTGCCAGCAGTAGACTAGCGGTAGGGACAGATACGCAGTATTTT.

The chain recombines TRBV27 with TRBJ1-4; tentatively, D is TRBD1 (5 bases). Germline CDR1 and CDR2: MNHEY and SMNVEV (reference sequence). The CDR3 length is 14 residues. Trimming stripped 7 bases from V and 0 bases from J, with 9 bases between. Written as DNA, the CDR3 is TGTGCCAGCAAGCAGGGCGCAACTAATGAAAAACTGTTTTTT. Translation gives CASKQGATNEKLFF.

CDR3 nucleotides: TGTGCCAGCAGCTTAGCGGTAATAACAGAGAATCAGCCCCAGCATTTT. Translation: CASSLAVITENQPQHF. The V and J genes are TRBV7-8 and TRBJ1-5, with D hard to call. The V and J ends lost 0 bases and 4 bases respectively, with 13 bases between them. There are 16 residues in the CDR3. Germline loops: CDR1 SGHVS, CDR2 FQNEAQ.